A single sample gave rise to the 9 T cell receptor beta chains below, sequenced in a study of blood T cell repertoires in COVID-19. Only in-frame clones appear in the TCRdb table, and some are missing; sequencing was by immunoSEQ multiplex PCR. The sample contains 95,000 to 100,000 clones, around 85% of which appear only once. The sample comprised peripheral blood. These receptors were collected from a woman between 65 and 79 years old with active or convalescent COVID-19.

The CDR3 is CASSPGKAYEQYF. Here the CDR3 DNA reads TGTGCCAGCAGCCCCGGGAAAGCCTACGAGCAGTACTTC. The J gene is TRBJ2-7, the V gene TRBV7-9; D possibly corresponds to TRBD2 (5 bases). V dropped 5 bases and J dropped 2 bases, with 10 bases sitting between them. Per the germline V gene, CDR1 is SEHNR and CDR2 is FQNEAQ (reference sequence). The CDR3 is 13 residues long. The full variable domain, rest sourced from reference TRBV7-9 and TRBJ2-7, is DTGVSQNPRHKITKRGQNVTFRCDPISEHNRLYWYRQTLGQGPEFLTYFQNEAQLEKSRLLSDRFSAERPKGSFSTLEIQRTEQGDSAMYLCASSPGKAYEQYFGPGTRLTVT.

The chain couples TRBV29-1 to TRBJ1-2, with TRBD1 as a possible D gene (5 bases). The CDR3 has 13 amino acids. Germline V CDR1 and CDR2: SQVTM, ANQGSEA. The V end lost 3 bases, the J end lost 6 bases, and 14 bases lay between the germline ends. CDR3 bases: TGCAGCGTTGAGCAGGGATTGGTTGATGGCTACACCTTC. The encoded protein is CSVEQGLVDGYTF.

The V gene is TRBV4-2, the J gene TRBJ2-7; 11 bases map to TRBD2. Germline V gene data show CDR1 as LGHNA and CDR2 as YNFKEQ. V lost 1 base and J lost 1; bases outside the gene matches: 6. CDR3 length: 17 residues. In nucleotides, the CDR3 is TGTGCCAGCAGCCAAGTCGGACTAGCGGGTTCATCCTACGAGCAGTACTTC. This encodes CASSQVGLAGSSYEQYF.

V and J are TRBV19 and TRBJ1-1; weak D call: TRBD1 (5 bases). Germline CDR1 and CDR2: LNHDA and SQIVND (reference sequence). With 7 bases removed from V and 3 bases from J, the gap between germline ends came to 12 bases. CDR3 length equals 13 residues. The CDR3: CASTGGLYTEAFF. Written as DNA, the CDR3 is TGTGCCAGTACTGGGGGGTTGTACACTGAAGCTTTCTTT. Complete variable domain (other parts from reference TRBV19 and TRBJ1-1): DGGITQSPKYLFRKEGQNVTLSCEQNLNHDAMYWYRQDPGQGLRLIYYSQIVNDFQKGDIAEGYSVSREKKESFPLTVTSAQKNPTAFYLCASTGGLYTEAFFGQGTRLTVV.

The chain carries TRBV28 and TRBJ2-4; tentative D call: TRBD1 (5 bases). The germline gives CDR1 MDHEN, CDR2 SYDVKM. Trimming took 5 bases from V and 1 from J, leaving 12 bases between them. CDR3 length equals 15 residues. CDR3 sequence (DNA): TGTGCCAGCAGTCCCCAATCAGGGGCCAAAAACATTCAGTACTTC. It codes for CASSPQSGAKNIQYF. Looking up the rest from reference TRBV28 and TRBJ2-4 gives the full variable domain: DVKVTQSSRYLVKRTGEKVFLECVQDMDHENMFWYRQDPGLGLRLIYFSYDVKMKEKGDIPEGYSVSREKKERFSLILESASTNQTSMYLCASSPQSGAKNIQYFGAGTRLSVL.

This clone has more than one count but fewer than ten. The J gene is TRBJ1-2, the V gene TRBV5-1, with 9 bases lining up with TRBD1. This CDR3 comprises 15 residues. Losses at the gene ends were 4 bases for V and 8 bases for J; bases not matched to a gene: 12. Per the germline V gene, CDR1 is SGHRS and CDR2 is YFSETQ. The CDR3: CASSPDAGTGLGYTF. In DNA, the CDR3 is TGCGCCAGCAGCCCAGATGCCGGGACAGGGTTAGGCTACACCTTC.

The V and J genes are TRBV4-3 and TRBJ1-2, with 9 bases lining up with TRBD1. Trimming removed 4 bases from V and 5 bases from J; junction bases left unmatched: 8. CDR3 length: 15 amino acids. The germline V gene has CDR1 LGHNA and CDR2 YSLEER. CDR3 region: CASSLRTGAGYGYTF. The CDR3 region has the DNA TGCGCCAGCAGCCTACGGACAGGGGCTGGGTATGGCTACACCTTC.

The chain has TRBV4-1 and TRBJ2-5; TRBD2 is a possible D gene (6 bases). CDR3 length: 13 amino acids. V shed 4 bases and J shed 5 bases, with 11 bases lying between them. Germline CDR1 is MGHRA and CDR2 is YSYEKL. CDR3: CASSRLGGETQYF. CDR3 DNA: TGCGCCAGCAGCCGCCTTGGGGGGGAGACCCAGTACTTC.

The gene calls are TRBV11-2 and TRBJ1-2, with 7 bases fitting TRBD1. Per germline, CDR1 SGHAT and CDR2 FQNNGV. The CDR3 extends over 14 amino acids. Germline trimming cut 4 bases from V and 4 bases from J; bases unmatched to any gene: 6. Written as DNA, the CDR3 is TGTGCCAGCAGCTATTCCGGGACAGCCTATGGCTACACCTTC. Its protein is CASSYSGTAYGYTF.